This record looks at one T cell receptor beta chain sequence and its context. Its antigen is currently unknown. This sample is drawn from a study of post-analysis software for immune sequencing data. The overall study: The study covered relapsing-remitting, secondary progressive and progressive-relapsing courses of multiple sclerosis. Points from the study as a whole: Strong same-batch co-clustering of samples appeared with F measure clustering. There were five or six TRBV segments more frequent in patients than controls, and TRBV5-6, TRBV5-1 and TRBV20-1 were among them.

Incorporated into the TCR beta cDNA libraries were unique molecular identifiers, which served to reduce PCR and sequencing biases. The source material, about 0.95 to 10 million T cells, gave rise to roughly 0.5 million cDNA molecules. TCRdb used MiXCR to reprocess the PCR reads, holding one entry per CDR3 protein. The data contain roughly 800,000 distinct CDR3 sequences, 46% of them singletons. Trimming cost V 8 bases and J 2 bases, with 12 bases left between them. The V gene's germline CDR1 is MDHEN and CDR2 SYDVKM. This CDR3 contains 13 residues. This TCR derives from a girl aged 10 to 17 with multiple sclerosis. Sequencing input: blood. The chain recombines TRBV28 with TRBJ1-2; perhaps TRBD1 as D (5 bases). The CDR3 spells CASQQDGNYGYTF. The CDR3 DNA sequence: TGTGCCAGCCAACAGGATGGAAACTATGGCTACACCTTC.